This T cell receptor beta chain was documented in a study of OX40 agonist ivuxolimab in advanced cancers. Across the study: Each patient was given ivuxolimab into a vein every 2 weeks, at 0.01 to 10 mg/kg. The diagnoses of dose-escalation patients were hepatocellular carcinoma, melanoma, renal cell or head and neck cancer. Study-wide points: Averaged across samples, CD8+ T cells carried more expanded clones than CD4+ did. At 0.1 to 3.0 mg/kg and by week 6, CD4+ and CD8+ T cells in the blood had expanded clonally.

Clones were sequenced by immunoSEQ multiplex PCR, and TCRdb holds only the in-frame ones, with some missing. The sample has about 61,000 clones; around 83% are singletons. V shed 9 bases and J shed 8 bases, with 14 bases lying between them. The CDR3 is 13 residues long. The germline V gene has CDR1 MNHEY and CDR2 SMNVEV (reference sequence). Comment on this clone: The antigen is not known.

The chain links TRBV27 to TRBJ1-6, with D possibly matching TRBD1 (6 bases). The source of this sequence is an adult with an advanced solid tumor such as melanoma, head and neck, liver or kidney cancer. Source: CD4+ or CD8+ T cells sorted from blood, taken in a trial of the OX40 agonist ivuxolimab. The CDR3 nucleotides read TGTGCCAGTACACAGGGCTTAGATTCACCCCTCCACTTT. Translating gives CASTQGLDSPLHF.